The 23 T cell receptor beta chains in this list originate from one sample, sequenced in a study of shared clonotypes between healthy human individuals. Here immunoSEQ multiplex PCR was the method, and the copy in TCRdb shows in-frame clones only, minus some. Of roughly 2.2 million clones in the sample, 92% are singletons; the top ten hold 0.3% to 0.4%. What was sequenced was naive CD4+ T cells from PBMCs. Described subset: CD45RA+ positively selected. These receptors were obtained from a man aged 18 to 30 in good health. Some clones in this sample may be carry-over from other donors' samples.

J is TRBJ1-3 and V is TRBV7-2; the D gene is possibly TRBD1 (5 bases). V lost 5 bases to trimming and J lost 0 bases, with 17 bases between them. This CDR3 spans 17 amino acids. Germline assignment: CDR1 SGHTA and CDR2 FQGNSA. The CDR3 nucleotides are TGTGCCAGCAGCCTAGGGGCCTTGGGTAACTCTGGAAACACCATATATTTT. It codes for CASSLGALGNSGNTIYF.

The chain links TRBV4-3 to TRBJ2-2; D is uncertain. Per germline, CDR1 LGHNA and CDR2 YSLEER. The CDR3 is 17 amino acids. V lost 4 bases and J lost 0, with 15 bases in between. CDR3 amino acids: CASSPHPTDANTGELFF. CDR3 coding DNA: TGCGCCAGCAGCCCGCACCCGACCGACGCGAACACCGGGGAGCTGTTTTTT.

The chain links TRBV2 to TRBJ2-3; D is unresolved. This CDR3 is 11 amino acids long. Trimming left V 5 bases short and J 4 bases short, with 4 bases between. Germline V gene sequence: CDR1 SNHLY, CDR2 FYNNEI. The CDR3 sequence is CASSWPDTQYF. The CDR3 nucleotides are TGTGCCAGCAGTTGGCCAGATACGCAGTATTTT.

The gene calls are TRBV7-3 and TRBJ2-1; a possible D gene is TRBD2 (5 bases). This CDR3 has 15 amino acids. The V end was cut by 3 bases, the J end by 0 bases, with 9 bases between. Germline CDR1 and CDR2: SGHTA and FQGTGA. The CDR3 bases are TGTGCCAGCAGCTTGGACTCTGGCTCCTACAATGAGCAGTTCTTC. Protein product: CASSLDSGSYNEQFF.

V usage is TRBV29-1 and J usage is TRBJ2-3; 9 nucleotides match TRBD2. This CDR3 region has 14 residues. Germline loops: CDR1 SQVTM, CDR2 ANQGSEA. V lost 6 bases and J lost 0; bases outside the gene matches: 4. The CDR3 protein is CSVPSGTSTDTQYF. The CDR3 DNA reads as TGCAGCGTCCCTAGCGGGACTAGCACAGATACGCAGTATTTT.

The chain employs TRBV28 and TRBJ2-2; D is unclear. V was trimmed by 1 base and J by 1 base, leaving 10 bases between them. There are 16 residues in the CDR3. In germline, CDR1 is MDHEN, CDR2 SYDVKM. CDR3 residues: CASSLFPGLNTGELFF. CDR3 DNA sequence: TGTGCCAGCAGTTTATTCCCGGGCCTGAACACCGGGGAGCTGTTTTTT.

The V call is TRBV5-4, the J call TRBJ1-2; 10 positions agree with TRBD1. The V gene end was trimmed by 3 bases and the J gene end by 2 bases; junction bases not matched to a gene: 7. This CDR3 region has 16 residues. Germline lookup yields CDR1 SGHNT and CDR2 YYREEE (reference sequence). CDR3 amino acids: CASSSQPGQGNYGYTF. In nucleotides, the CDR3 is TGTGCCAGCAGCTCACAGCCGGGACAGGGGAACTATGGCTACACCTTC.

The gene calls are TRBV19 and TRBJ2-7; 9 positions agree with TRBD2. Looked up from germline, CDR1 is LNHDA and CDR2 is SQIVND (reference sequence). CDR3 length equals 14 residues. J gave up 0 bases and V 6 bases, and 3 bases lay outside the gene matches. The DNA for the CDR3 is TGTGCCAGTAGCAAACTAGCGGGCTCCTACGAGCAGTACTTC. Its protein is CASSKLAGSYEQYF.

This rearrangement joins TRBV28 to TRBJ1-2; the D gene is possibly TRBD1 (5 bases). Per the germline V gene, CDR1 is MDHEN and CDR2 is SYDVKM. The CDR3 has 16 amino acids. Trimming took 7 bases from V and 3 from J, leaving 21 bases between them. As DNA, the CDR3 is TGTGCCAGCACCCCCGCGGGGGGATTCCTCCACTATGGCTACACCTTC. It encodes CASTPAGGFLHYGYTF.

This clone was detected a few times. The chain employs TRBV9 and TRBJ1-5; D is perhaps TRBD1 (5 bases). V lost 0 bases to trimming and J lost 0 bases, with 7 bases between them. The CDR3 consists of 15 residues. CDR1 is SGDLS and CDR2 is YYNGEE in the germline V gene. CDR3 DNA sequence: TGTGCCAGCAGCGTAGCAGGGTATAGCAATCAGCCCCAGCATTTT. Its translation is CASSVAGYSNQPQHF. The full variable domain, with the rest looked up from reference TRBV9 and TRBJ1-5, is DSGVTQTPKHLITATGQRVTLRCSPRSGDLSVYWYQQSLDQGLQFLIQYYNGEERAKGNILERFSAQQFPDLHSELNLSSLELGDSALYFCASSVAGYSNQPQHFGDGTRLSIL.

In its sample, this clone was seen once. Other DNA sequences in the sample encode the same CDR3. CDR3 nucleotide sequence: TGTGCCAGCTCACCCGACAGAAATCAGCCCCAGCATTTT. This gives the protein CASSPDRNQPQHF. V gene TRBV18 combines with J gene TRBJ1-5, with D possibly TRBD1 on 5 matching bases. V was pared by 3 bases and J by 4 bases, with 7 bases between. This CDR3 has 13 residues. In germline, CDR1 is KGHSH, CDR2 LQKENI. The whole variable domain, remainder taken from reference TRBV18 and TRBJ1-5, is NAGVMQNPRHLVRRRGQEARLRCSPMKGHSHVYWYRQLPEEGLKFMVYLQKENIIDESGMPKERFSAEFPKEGPSILRIQQVVRGDSAAYFCASSPDRNQPQHFGDGTRLSIL.

The V and J genes are TRBV29-1 and TRBJ2-7; D uncertain. V shed 0 bases and J shed 3 bases, with 6 bases lying between them. This CDR3 region has 12 residues. Germline V gene data show CDR1 as SQVTM and CDR2 as ANQGSEA. The CDR3 coding sequence is TGCAGCGTTGAAGAATCCCGCTACGAGCAGTACTTC. This gives the protein CSVEESRYEQYF.

This chain connects TRBV28 to TRBJ1-4, with D possibly being TRBD1 (5 bases). V lost 2 bases to trimming and J lost 8 bases, with 15 bases between them. The CDR3 is 15 residues long. Germline CDR1 MDHEN, CDR2 SYDVKM. In nucleotides, the CDR3 is TGTGCCAGCAGTTTACCCCCCAGGGTTGGCGAAAAACTGTTTTTT. Its translation is CASSLPPRVGEKLFF. Complete variable domain (other parts from reference TRBV28 and TRBJ1-4): DVKVTQSSRYLVKRTGEKVFLECVQDMDHENMFWYRQDPGLGLRLIYFSYDVKMKEKGDIPEGYSVSREKKERFSLILESASTNQTSMYLCASSLPPRVGEKLFFGSGTQLSVL.

Details on this clone: The junction departs from the called germline gene at one end, perhaps through a read error. The chain combines TRBV9 with TRBJ1-2; no clear D. The CDR3 has 16 residues. The germline CDR1 and CDR2 sequences are SGDLS and YYNGEE. The CDR3 is CASSVGSQLANYGHTF. CDR3 coding DNA: TGTGCCAGCAGCGTCGGGTCTCAACTCGCTAACTATGGCCACACCTTC.

DNA for the CDR3: TGTGCCAGCAGCGCAGACAGGGCCCGGGAGCAGTTCTTC. It yields the protein CASSADRAREQFF. The genes are TRBV5-8 and TRBJ2-1, with 7 bases that match TRBD1. The CDR3 sequence is 13 residues long. Per germline, CDR1 SGHTS and CDR2 YDEGEE. V lost 4 bases, J lost 10 bases, and 8 bases stayed unmatched. The variable domain in full, with the rest retrieved from reference TRBV5-8 and TRBJ2-1, is EAGVTQSPTHLIKTRGQQATLRCSPISGHTSVYWYQQALGLGLQFLLWYDEGEERNRGNFPPRFSGRQFPNYSSELNVNALELEDSALYLCASSADRAREQFFGPGTRLTVL.

To note about this clone: Other DNA variants within this sample encode the same CDR3. The chain joins TRBV5-1 to TRBJ2-1; 15 nucleotides match TRBD2. The CDR3 extends over 14 amino acids. V shed 5 bases, J shed 8 bases, and the junction held 2 bases outside the gene matches. Looked up from germline, CDR1 is SGHRS and CDR2 is YFSETQ. The CDR3 loop is CASSRTSGRDEQFF. The CDR3 DNA is TGCGCCAGCAGTAGGACTAGCGGGAGGGATGAGCAGTTCTTC.

The CDR3 coding sequence is TGTGCTAGTGGTTTGTTGGGACAGGCCCAGCAGTACTTC. The encoded protein is CASGLLGQAQQYF. This chain connects TRBV12-5 to TRBJ2-7, with 8 bases matching TRBD1. In germline, CDR1 is LGHNT, CDR2 FRNRAP. The trim removed 2 bases at V and 8 bases at J, leaving 5 bases unmatched. The CDR3 has 13 amino acids.

The chain combines TRBV28 with TRBJ2-5, with TRBD1 matching 8 bases. Trimming cost V 5 bases and J 5 bases; bases outside gene matches: 10. From germline, CDR1 is MDHEN and CDR2 SYDVKM. The length of the CDR3 is 15 residues. CDR3: CASSPIGTGRETQYF. The CDR3 nucleotides read TGTGCCAGCAGTCCCATCGGGACAGGCCGGGAGACCCAGTACTTC.

The gene calls are TRBV18 and TRBJ2-1; TRBD2 aligns across 7 bases. V trimming: 6 bases; J trimming: 5 bases; junction bases outside the gene matches: 13. Germline CDR1 reads KGHSH; CDR2 reads LQKENI. This CDR3 is 16 amino acids long. The CDR3 loop reads CASSPPAGRGNNEQFF. In nucleotides, the CDR3 is TGTGCCAGCTCCCCCCCAGCGGGAAGAGGGAACAATGAGCAGTTCTTC.

The chain joins TRBV28 to TRBJ2-3; 10 bases map to TRBD2. The germline V gene encodes CDR1 MDHEN and CDR2 SYDVKM. The CDR3 loop spans 17 amino acids. The V gene end was trimmed by 5 bases and the J gene end by 6 bases; junction bases not matched to a gene: 14. This chain's CDR3 is CASSPSLGTSGTDTQYF. The CDR3 DNA reads TGTGCCAGCAGTCCCTCCTTGGGAACTAGCGGGACCGATACGCAGTATTTT.

This chain uses TRBV30 with TRBJ1-2, with 8 positions matching TRBD1. Germline V CDR1 and CDR2: GTSNPN, SVGIG (reference sequence). V trimming: 2 bases; J trimming: 3 bases; junction bases outside the gene matches: 5. This CDR3 contains 14 residues. Here the CDR3 DNA reads TGTGCCTGGAGTACTGGACAGGGAGACTATGGCTACACCTTC. This gives the protein CAWSTGQGDYGYTF. Combining the CDR3 with reference TRBV30 and TRBJ1-2 gives the whole variable domain SQTIHQWPATLVQPVGSPLSLECTVEGTSNPNLYWYRQAAGRGLQLLFYSVGIGQISSEVPQNLSASRPQDRQFILSSKKLLLSDSGFYLCAWSTGQGDYGYTFGSGTRLTVV.

The chain carries TRBV7-3 and TRBJ2-2; D is ambiguous. The V end lost 5 bases, the J end lost 2 bases, and 15 bases lay between the germline ends. CDR3 size: 16 residues. Germline CDR1 and CDR2: SGHTA and FQGTGA. The CDR3 DNA sequence: TGTGCCAGCAGCCCCAACACATGGGCAAACACCGGGGAGCTGTTTTTT. Translation gives CASSPNTWANTGELFF.

V gene TRBV14 combines with J gene TRBJ2-1, with D hard to call. Germline CDR1 and CDR2: SGHDN and FVKESK. V was clipped by 0 bases and J by 10 bases, with 13 bases between them. The CDR3 is 14 amino acids. CDR3 sequence: CASSQDWRLGEQFF. In nucleotides, the CDR3 is TGTGCCAGCAGCCAAGATTGGCGGCTAGGGGAGCAGTTCTTC.